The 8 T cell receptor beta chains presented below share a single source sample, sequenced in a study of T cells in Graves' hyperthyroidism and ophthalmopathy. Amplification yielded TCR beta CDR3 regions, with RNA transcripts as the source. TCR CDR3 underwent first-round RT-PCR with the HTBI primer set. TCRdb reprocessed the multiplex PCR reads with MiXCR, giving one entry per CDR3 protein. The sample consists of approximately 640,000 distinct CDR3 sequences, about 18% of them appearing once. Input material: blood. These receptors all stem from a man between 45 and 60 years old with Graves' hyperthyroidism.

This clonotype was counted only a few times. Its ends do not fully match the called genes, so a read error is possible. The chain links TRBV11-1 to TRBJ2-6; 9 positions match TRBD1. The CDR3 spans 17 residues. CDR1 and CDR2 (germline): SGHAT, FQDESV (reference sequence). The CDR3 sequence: CASSRDRDRSGANILTF. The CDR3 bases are TGTGCCAGCAGCCGGGACAGGGATAGGTCTGGGGCCAACATCCTGACTTTC.

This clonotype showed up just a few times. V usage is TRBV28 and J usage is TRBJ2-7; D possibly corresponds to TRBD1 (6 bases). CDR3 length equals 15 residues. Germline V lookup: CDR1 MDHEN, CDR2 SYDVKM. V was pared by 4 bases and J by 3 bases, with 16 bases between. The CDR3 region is CASSSGGQTLYEQYF. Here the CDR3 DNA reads TGTGCCAGCAGTTCAGGTGGACAGACTCTCTACGAGCAGTACTTC.

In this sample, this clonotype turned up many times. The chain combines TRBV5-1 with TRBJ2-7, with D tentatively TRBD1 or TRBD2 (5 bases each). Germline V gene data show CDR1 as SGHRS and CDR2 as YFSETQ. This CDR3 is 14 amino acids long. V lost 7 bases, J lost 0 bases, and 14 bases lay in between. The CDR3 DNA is TGCGCCAGCGGGACGGACAAGCACTCCTACGAGCAGTACTTC. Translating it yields CASGTDKHSYEQYF.

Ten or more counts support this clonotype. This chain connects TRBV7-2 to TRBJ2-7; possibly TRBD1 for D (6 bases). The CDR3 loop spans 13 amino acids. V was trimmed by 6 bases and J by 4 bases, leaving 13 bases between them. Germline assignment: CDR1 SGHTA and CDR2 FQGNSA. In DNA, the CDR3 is TGTGCCAGCAGATTGGCAGGGGAGTACGAGCAGTACTTC. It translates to CASRLAGEYEQYF.

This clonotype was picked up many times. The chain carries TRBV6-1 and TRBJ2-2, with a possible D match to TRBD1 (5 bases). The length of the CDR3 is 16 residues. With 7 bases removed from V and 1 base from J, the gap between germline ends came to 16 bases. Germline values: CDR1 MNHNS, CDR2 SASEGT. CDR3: CASTQASGQNTGELFF. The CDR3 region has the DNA TGTGCCAGCACCCAAGCTTCCGGACAGAACACCGGGGAGCTGTTTTTT.

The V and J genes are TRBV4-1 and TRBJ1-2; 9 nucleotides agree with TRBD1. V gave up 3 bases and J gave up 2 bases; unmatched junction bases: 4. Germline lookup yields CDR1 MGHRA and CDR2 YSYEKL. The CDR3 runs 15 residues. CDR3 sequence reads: CASSHPGTGNYGYTF. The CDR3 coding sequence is TGCGCCAGCAGCCATCCCGGGACAGGGAACTATGGCTACACCTTC.

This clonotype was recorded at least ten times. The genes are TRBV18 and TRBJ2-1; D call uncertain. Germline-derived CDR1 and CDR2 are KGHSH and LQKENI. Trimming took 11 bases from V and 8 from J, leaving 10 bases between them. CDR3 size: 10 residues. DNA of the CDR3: TGTGCCTCTTCAAGGCATGAGCAGTTCTTC. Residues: CASSRHEQFF. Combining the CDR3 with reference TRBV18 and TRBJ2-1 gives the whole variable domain NAGVMQNPRHLVRRRGQEARLRCSPMKGHSHVYWYRQLPEEGLKFMVYLQKENIIDESGMPKERFSAEFPKEGPSILRIQQVVRGDSAAYFCASSRHEQFFGPGTRLTVL.

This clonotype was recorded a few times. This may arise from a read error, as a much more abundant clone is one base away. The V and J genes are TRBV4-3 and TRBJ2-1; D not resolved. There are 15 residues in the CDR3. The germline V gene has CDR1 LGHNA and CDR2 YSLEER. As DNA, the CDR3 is TGCGCCAGCAGCCGCGCCTACGGGTCCTACAATGAGCAGCTCTTC. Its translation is CASSRAYGSYNEQLF.